The sequence of this T cell receptor (beta chain) was determined in a study of CD8 T cells in ankylosing spondylitis. This clonotype was seen repeatedly, ten times or more. Its antigen is still unknown. Molecular-barcoded quantitative 5'-RACE produced these TCR beta libraries. TCRdb used MiXCR to reprocess the 5' RACE reads, holding one entry per CDR3 protein. The sample shows about 42,000 distinct CDR3 sequences, more than 3% of them seen only once. The study, taken as a whole, reports: In ankylosing spondylitis blood, a motif of roughly 8 highly homologous TCR beta variants appeared characteristic.

Germline assignment: CDR1 SGDLS and CDR2 YYNGEE. This CDR3 contains 16 residues. Deletions cut 3 bases from V and 0 bases from J, with 15 bases between. The sample taken for sequencing was blood, either unsorted or a sorted T cell fraction (not recorded which). The sequence was collected from a female donor with ankylosing spondylitis or in good health (not recorded which). The chain recombines TRBV9 with TRBJ1-2; D gene ambiguous. DNA of the CDR3: TGTGCCAGCAGCGGGACGGACGGGCTAGCTAACTATGGCTACACCTTC. Its protein product is CASSGTDGLANYGYTF.